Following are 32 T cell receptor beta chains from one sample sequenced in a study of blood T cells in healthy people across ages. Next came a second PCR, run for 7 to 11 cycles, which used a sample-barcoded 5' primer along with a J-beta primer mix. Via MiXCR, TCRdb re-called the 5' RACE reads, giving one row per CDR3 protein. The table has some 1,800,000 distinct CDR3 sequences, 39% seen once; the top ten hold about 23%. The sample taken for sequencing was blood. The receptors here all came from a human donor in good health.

The CDR3 DNA reads TGTGCCAGCACGGACAGGGTCCAAGAGACCCAGTACTTC. Protein: CASTDRVQETQYF. The chain carries TRBV6-2 or TRBV6-3 and TRBJ2-5, with TRBD1 matching 8 bases. The germline V gene encodes CDR1 MNHEY and CDR2 SVGEGT. The V segment lost 7 bases and the J segment 1 base; nucleotides outside the gene matches: 2. This CDR3 has 13 residues.

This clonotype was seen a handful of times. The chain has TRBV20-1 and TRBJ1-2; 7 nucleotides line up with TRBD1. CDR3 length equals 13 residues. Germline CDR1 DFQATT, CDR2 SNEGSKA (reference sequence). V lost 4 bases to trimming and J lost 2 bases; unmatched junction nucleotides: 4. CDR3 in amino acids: CSATGGQNYGYTF. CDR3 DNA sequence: TGCAGTGCTACAGGGGGTCAAAACTATGGCTACACCTTC.

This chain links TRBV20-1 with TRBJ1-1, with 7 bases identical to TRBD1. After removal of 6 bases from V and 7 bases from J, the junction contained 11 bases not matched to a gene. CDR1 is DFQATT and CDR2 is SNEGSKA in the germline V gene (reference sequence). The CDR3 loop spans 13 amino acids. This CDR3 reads CSAATQGTFEAFF. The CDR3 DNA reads TGCAGTGCGGCCACACAGGGGACCTTTGAAGCTTTCTTT.

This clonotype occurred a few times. Written as DNA, the CDR3 is TGCGCCAGCAGCCAATCCAACCTTAATGAAAAACTGTTTTTT. This sequence encodes CASSQSNLNEKLFF. The V call is TRBV4-1, the J call TRBJ1-4, with D uncertain. The CDR3 length is 14 residues. Germline lookup yields CDR1 MGHRA and CDR2 YSYEKL. V lost 2 bases and J lost 4, with 8 bases in between.

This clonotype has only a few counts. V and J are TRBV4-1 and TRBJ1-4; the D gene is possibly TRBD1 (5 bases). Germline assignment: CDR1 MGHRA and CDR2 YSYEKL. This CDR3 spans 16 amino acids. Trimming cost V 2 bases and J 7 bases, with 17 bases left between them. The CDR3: CASSQTPTAEGEKLFF. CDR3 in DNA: TGCGCCAGCAGCCAAACGCCGACAGCCGAAGGTGAAAAACTGTTTTTT.

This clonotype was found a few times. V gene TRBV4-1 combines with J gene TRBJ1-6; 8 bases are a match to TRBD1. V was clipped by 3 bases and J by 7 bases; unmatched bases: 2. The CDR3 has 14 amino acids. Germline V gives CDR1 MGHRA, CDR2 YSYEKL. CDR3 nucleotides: TGCGCCAGCAGCCAGCGACAGGGGAATTCACCCCTCCACTTT. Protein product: CASSQRQGNSPLHF.

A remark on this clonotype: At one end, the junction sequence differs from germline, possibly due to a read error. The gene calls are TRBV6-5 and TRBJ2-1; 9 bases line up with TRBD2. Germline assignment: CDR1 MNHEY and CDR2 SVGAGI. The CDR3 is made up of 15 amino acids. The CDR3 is CASGYSAGGAVEQFF. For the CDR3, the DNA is TGTGCCAGCGGTTACTCGGCGGGGGGGGCGGTTGAGCAGTTCTTC.

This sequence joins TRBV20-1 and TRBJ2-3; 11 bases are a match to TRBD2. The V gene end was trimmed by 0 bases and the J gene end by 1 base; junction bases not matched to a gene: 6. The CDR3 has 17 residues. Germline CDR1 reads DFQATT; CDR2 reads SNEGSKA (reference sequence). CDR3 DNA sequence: TGCAGTGCTAGAGAACCCCCGACTAGCGGGGGCACAGATACGCAGTATTTT. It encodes CSAREPPTSGGTDTQYF.

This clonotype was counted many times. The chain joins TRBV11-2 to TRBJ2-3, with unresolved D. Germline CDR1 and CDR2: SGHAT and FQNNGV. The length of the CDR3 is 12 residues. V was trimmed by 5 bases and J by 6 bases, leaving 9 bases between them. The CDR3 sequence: CASSPQADTQYF. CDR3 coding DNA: TGTGCCAGCAGCCCCCAGGCTGATACGCAGTATTTT.

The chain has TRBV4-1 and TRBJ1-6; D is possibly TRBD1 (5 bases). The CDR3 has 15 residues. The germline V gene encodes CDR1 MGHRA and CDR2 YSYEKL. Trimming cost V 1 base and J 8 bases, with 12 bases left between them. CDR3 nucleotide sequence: TGCGCCAGCAGCCAAGGGCAGGGCGGATATTCACCCCTCCACTTT. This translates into CASSQGQGGYSPLHF.

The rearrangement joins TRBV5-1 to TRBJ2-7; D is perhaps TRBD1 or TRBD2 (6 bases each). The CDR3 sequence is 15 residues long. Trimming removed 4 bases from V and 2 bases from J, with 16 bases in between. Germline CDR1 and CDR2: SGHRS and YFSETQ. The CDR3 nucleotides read TGCGCCAGCAGCGCGGGACATCCAGCACCCTACGAGCAGTACTTC. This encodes CASSAGHPAPYEQYF.

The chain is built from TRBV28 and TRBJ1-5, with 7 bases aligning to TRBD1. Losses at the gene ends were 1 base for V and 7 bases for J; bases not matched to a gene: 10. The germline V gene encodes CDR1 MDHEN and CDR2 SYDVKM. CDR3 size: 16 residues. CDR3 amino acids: CASSLSQGVVWQPQHF. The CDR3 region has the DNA TGTGCCAGCAGTTTATCTCAGGGGGTGGTTTGGCAGCCCCAGCATTTT.

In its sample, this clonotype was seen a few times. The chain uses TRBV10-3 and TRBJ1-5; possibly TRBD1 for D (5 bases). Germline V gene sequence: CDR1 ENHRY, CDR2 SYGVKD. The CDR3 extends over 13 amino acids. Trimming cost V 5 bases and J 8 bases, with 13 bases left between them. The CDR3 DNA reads TGTGCCATCAGTACGCAGGGCGATGAGCCCCAGCATTTT. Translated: CAISTQGDEPQHF.

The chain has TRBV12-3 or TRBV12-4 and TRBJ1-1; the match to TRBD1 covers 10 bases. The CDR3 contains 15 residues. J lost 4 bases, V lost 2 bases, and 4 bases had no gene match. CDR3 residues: CASSLRQGASTEAFF. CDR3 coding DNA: TGTGCCAGCAGTTTAAGACAGGGGGCGTCCACTGAAGCTTTCTTT.

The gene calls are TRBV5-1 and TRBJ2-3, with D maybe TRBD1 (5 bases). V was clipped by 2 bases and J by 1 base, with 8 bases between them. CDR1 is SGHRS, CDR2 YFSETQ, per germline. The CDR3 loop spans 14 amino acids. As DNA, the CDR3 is TGCGCCAGCAGCTTTGGGGCTGGCACAGATACGCAGTATTTT. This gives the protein CASSFGAGTDTQYF.

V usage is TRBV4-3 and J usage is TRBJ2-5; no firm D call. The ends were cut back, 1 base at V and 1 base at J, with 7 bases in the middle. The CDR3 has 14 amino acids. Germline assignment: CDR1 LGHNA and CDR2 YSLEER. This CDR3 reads CASSQALFQETQYF. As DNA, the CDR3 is TGCGCCAGCAGCCAAGCGTTGTTCCAAGAGACCCAGTACTTC.

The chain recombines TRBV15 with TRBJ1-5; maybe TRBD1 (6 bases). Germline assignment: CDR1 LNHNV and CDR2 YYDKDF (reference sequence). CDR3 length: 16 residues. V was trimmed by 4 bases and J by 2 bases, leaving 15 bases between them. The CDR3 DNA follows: TGTGCCACCAGCATCGGTCGGGGGGCAGGCAATCAGCCCCAGCATTTT. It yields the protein CATSIGRGAGNQPQHF. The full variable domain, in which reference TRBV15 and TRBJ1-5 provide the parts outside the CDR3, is DAMVIQNPRYQVTQFGKPVTLSCSQTLNHNVMYWYQQKSSQAPKLLFHYYDKDFNNEADTPDNFQSRRPNTSFCFLDIRSPGLGDTAMYLCATSIGRGAGNQPQHFGDGTRLSIL.

The DNA of the CDR3 is TGTGCCAGCAGCCAATACAGGGAAGATGGCTACACCTTC. Its protein is CASSQYREDGYTF. The rearrangement uses TRBV2 and TRBJ1-2; tentatively, D is TRBD1 (6 bases). The CDR3 covers 13 residues. V lost 6 bases to trimming and J lost 6 bases, with 14 bases between them. The germline V gene has CDR1 SNHLY and CDR2 FYNNEI.

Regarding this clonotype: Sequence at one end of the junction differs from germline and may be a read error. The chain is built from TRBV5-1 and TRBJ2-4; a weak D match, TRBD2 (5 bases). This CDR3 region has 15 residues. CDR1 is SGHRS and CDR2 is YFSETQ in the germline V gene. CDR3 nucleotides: TGCGCCAGCAGCTTGGTGCCTGGCGGAGGTGACATTCGGTACTTC. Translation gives CASSLVPGGGDIRYF.

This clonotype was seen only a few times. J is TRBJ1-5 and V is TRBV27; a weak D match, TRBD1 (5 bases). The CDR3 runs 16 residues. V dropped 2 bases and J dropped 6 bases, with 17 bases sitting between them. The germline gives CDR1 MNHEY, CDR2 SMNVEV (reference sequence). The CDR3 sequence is CASSLGAGERTQPQHF. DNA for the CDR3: TGTGCCAGCAGTTTAGGGGCCGGGGAAAGGACTCAGCCCCAGCATTTT.

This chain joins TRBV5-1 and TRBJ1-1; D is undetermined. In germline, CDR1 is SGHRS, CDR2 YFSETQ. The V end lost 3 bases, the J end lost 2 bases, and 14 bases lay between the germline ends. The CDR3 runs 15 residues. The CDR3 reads CASSSDPRPNTEAFF. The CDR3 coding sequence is TGCGCCAGCAGCTCGGACCCCAGACCTAACACTGAAGCTTTCTTT.

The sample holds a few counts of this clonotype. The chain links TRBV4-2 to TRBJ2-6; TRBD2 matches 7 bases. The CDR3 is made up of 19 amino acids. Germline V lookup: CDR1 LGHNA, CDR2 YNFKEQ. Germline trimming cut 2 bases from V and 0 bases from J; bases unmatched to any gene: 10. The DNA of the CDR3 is TGTGCCAGCAGCCAAATAACTAGCGCAAGTCCCTCTGGGGCCAACGTCCTGACTTTC. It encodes CASSQITSASPSGANVLTF.

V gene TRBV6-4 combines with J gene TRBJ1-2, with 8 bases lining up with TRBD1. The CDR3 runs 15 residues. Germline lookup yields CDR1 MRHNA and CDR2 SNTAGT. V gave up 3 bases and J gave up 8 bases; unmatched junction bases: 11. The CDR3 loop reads CASSESTGTGNGYTF. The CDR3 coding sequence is TGTGCCAGCAGTGAGTCCACCGGGACAGGCAACGGCTACACCTTC.

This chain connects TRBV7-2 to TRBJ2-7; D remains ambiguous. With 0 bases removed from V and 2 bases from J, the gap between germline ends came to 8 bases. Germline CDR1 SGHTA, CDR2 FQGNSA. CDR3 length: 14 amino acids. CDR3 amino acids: CASSLALGPYEQYF. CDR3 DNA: TGTGCCAGCAGCTTAGCGTTAGGTCCCTACGAGCAGTACTTC.

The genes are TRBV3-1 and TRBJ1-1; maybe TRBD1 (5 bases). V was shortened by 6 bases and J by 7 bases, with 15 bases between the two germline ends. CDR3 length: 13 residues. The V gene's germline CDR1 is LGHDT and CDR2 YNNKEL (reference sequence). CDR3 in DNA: TGTGCCAGCAGTCAATGGACGGGACTTGAAGCTTTCTTT. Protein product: CASSQWTGLEAFF.

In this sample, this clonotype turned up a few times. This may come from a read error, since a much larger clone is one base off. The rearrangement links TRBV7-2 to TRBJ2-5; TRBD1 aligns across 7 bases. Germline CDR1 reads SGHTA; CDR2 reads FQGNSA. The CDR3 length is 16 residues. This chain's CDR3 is CANSPLRGTLQETQYF. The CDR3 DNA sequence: TGTGCCAACAGCCCCCTCAGGGGGACCCTTCAAGAGACCCAGTACTTC.

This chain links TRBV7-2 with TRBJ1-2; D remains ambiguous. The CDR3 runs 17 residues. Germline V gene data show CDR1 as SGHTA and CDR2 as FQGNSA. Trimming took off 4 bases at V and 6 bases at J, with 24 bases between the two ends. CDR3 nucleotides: TGTGCCAGCAGCTCAATCCGGGAAGCCTCGAGACTCCATGGCTACACCTTC. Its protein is CASSSIREASRLHGYTF.

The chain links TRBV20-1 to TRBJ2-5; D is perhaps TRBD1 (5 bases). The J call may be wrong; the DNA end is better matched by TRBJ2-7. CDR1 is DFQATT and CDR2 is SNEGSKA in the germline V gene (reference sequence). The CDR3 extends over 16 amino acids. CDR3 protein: CSARDLSREVTHEQYF. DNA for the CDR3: TGCAGTGCTAGAGACTTGAGCAGGGAAGTAACCCACGAGCAGTACTTC.

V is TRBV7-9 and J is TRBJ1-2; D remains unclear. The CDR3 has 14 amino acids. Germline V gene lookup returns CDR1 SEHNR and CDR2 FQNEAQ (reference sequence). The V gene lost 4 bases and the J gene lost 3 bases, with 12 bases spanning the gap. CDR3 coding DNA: TGTGCCAGCAGCTCACCCCTGAACTACTATGGCTACACCTTC. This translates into CASSSPLNYYGYTF.

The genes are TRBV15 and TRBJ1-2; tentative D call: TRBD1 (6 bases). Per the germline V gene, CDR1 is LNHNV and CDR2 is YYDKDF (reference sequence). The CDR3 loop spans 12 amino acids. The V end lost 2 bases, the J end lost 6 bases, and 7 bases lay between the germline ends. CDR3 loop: CATSRNRDGYTF. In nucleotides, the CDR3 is TGTGCCACCAGCAGAAACAGGGATGGCTACACCTTC.

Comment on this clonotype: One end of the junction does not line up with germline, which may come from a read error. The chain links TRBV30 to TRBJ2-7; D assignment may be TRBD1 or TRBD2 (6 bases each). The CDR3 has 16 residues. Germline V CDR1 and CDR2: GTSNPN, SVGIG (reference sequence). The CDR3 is CAWGGQGLDYSHEQYF. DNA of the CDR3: TGTGCCTGGGGGGGCCAGGGCCTGGACTACTCCCACGAGCAGTACTTC.

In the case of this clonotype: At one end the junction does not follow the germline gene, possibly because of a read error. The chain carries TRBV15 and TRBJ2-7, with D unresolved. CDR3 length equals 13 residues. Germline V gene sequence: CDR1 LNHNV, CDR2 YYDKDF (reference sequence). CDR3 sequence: CATNRDYGYEQYF. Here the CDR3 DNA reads TGTGCCACCAACAGAGATTACGGCTACGAGCAGTACTTC.